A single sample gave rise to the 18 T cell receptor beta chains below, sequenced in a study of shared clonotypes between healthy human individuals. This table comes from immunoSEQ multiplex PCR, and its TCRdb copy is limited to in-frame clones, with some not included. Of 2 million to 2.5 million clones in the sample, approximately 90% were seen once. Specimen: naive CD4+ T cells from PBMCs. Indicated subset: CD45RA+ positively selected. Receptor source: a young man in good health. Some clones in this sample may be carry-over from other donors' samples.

DNA of the CDR3: TGTGCCAGCAGCTTACCCACCCGGACTGGGAACACTGAAGCTTTCTTT. Residues: CASSLPTRTGNTEAFF. The chain couples TRBV7-8 to TRBJ1-1; D not resolved. The CDR3 is 16 amino acids. The V gene lost 2 bases and the J gene lost 1 base, with 14 bases spanning the gap. Germline CDR1 SGHVS, CDR2 FQNEAQ. Drawing the rest from reference TRBV7-8 and TRBJ1-1, the complete variable domain is GAGVSQSPRYKVAKRGQDVALRCDPISGHVSLFWYQQALGQGPEFLTYFQNEAQLDKSGLPSDRFFAERPEGSVSTLKIQRTQQEDSAVYLCASSLPTRTGNTEAFFGQGTRLTVV.

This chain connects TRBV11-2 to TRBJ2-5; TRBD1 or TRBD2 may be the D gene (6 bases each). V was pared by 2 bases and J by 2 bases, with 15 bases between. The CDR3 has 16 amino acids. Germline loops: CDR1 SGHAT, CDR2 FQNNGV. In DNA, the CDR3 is TGTGCCAGCAGCTTACGCAACCAGGGGACTCAAGAGACCCAGTACTTC. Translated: CASSLRNQGTQETQYF.

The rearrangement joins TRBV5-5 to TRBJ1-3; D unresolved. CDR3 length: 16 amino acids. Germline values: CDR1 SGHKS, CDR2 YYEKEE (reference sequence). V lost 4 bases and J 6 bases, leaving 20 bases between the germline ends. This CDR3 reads CASSKLEGRAVNTIYF. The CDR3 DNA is TGTGCCAGCAGCAAACTTGAAGGGCGGGCGGTAAACACCATATATTTT.

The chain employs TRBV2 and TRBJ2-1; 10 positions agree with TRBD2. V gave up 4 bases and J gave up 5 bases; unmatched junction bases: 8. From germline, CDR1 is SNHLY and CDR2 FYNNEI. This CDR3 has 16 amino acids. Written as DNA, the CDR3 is TGTGCCAGCAGTGGGAGTTGGCTAGCGGGAGACAATGAGCAGTTCTTC. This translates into CASSGSWLAGDNEQFF.

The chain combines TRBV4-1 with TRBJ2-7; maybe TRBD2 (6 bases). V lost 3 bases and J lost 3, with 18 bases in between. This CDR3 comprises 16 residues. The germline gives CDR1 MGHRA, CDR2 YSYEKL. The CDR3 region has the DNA TGCGCCAGCAGCCATCCAGGGACCGGGGGTCTCTACGAGCAGTACTTC. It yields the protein CASSHPGTGGLYEQYF.

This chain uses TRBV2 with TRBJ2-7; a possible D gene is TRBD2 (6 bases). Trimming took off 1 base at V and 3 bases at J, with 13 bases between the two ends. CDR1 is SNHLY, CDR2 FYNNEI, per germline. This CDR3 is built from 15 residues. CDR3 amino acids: CASSEGGLLGYEQYF. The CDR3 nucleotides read TGTGCCAGCAGTGAAGGGGGACTCCTCGGCTACGAGCAGTACTTC.

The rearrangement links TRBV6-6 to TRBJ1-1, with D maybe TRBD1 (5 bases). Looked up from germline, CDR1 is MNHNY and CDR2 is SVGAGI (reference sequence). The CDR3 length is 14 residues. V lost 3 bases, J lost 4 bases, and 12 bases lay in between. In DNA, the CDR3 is TGTGCCAGCAGTTATGGCGATGGGGCCACTGAAGCTTTCTTT. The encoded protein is CASSYGDGATEAFF.

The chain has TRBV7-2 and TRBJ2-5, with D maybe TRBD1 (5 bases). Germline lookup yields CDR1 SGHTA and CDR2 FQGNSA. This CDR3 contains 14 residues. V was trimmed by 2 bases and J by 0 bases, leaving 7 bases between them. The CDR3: CASSLQGDQETQYF. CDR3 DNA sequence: TGTGCCAGCAGCTTACAAGGGGACCAAGAGACCCAGTACTTC.

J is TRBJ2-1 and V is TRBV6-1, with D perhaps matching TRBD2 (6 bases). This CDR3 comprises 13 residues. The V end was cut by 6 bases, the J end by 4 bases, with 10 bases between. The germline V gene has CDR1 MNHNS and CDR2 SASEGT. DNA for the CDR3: TGTGCCAGCAGGATAGCGGTTTACAATGAGCAGTTCTTC. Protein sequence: CASRIAVYNEQFF.

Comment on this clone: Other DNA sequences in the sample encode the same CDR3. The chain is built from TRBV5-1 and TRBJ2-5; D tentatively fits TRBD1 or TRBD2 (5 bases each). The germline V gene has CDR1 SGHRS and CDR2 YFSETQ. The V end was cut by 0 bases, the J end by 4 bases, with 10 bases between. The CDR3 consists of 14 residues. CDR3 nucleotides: TGCGCCAGCAGCTTGGTTGTTGGGGGAGAGACCCAGTACTTC. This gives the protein CASSLVVGGETQYF.

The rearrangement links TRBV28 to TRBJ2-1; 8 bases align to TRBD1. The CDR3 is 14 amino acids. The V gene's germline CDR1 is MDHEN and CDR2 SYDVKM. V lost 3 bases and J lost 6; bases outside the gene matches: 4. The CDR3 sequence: CASSLDRVGNEQFF. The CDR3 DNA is TGTGCCAGCAGTTTGGACAGGGTAGGCAATGAGCAGTTCTTC.

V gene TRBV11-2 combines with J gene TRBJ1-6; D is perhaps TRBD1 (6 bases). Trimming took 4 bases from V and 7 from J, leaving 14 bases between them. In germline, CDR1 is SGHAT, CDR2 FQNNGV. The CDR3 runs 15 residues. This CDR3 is CASSSNRVWNSPLHF. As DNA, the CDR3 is TGTGCCAGCAGCTCAAACAGGGTTTGGAATTCACCCCTCCACTTT.

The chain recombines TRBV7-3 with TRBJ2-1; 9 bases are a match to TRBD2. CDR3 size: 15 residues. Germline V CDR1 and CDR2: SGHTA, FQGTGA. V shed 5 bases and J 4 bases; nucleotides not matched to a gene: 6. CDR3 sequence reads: CASSRLADKYNEQFF. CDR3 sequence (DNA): TGTGCCAGCAGCCGACTAGCGGATAAATACAATGAGCAGTTCTTC.

The CDR3 spells CASRKGRGRVPNTEAFF. Here the CDR3 DNA reads TGTGCCAGCAGGAAAGGGAGGGGGCGCGTCCCGAACACTGAAGCTTTCTTT. The chain has TRBV11-2 and TRBJ1-1; 7 bases match TRBD1. This CDR3 comprises 17 residues. Losses at the gene ends were 6 bases for V and 1 base for J; bases not matched to a gene: 14. CDR1 SGHAT and CDR2 FQNNGV come from the germline V gene.

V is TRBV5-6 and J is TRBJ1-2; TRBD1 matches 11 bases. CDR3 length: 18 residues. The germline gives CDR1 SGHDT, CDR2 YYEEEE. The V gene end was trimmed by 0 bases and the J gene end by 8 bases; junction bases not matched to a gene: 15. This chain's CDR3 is CASSLALRTGGRSRGYTF. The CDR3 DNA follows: TGTGCCAGCAGCTTGGCCTTGAGGACAGGGGGCCGGAGTCGGGGCTACACCTTC.

In DNA form, the CDR3 reads TGTGCCAGCAGGGAAATAGCCCCCGGTCAGTTCTTC. Amino acid sequence: CASREIAPGQFF. V is TRBV2 and J is TRBJ2-1; D call uncertain. Germline lookup yields CDR1 SNHLY and CDR2 FYNNEI. CDR3 size: 12 residues. V shed 6 bases and J shed 13 bases, with 16 bases lying between them.

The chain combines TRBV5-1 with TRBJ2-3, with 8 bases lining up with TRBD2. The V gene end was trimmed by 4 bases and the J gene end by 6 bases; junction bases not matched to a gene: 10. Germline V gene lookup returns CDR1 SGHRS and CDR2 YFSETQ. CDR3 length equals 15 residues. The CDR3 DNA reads TGCGCCAGCAGCCCGGAGGGACTAGTCAGGGATACGCAGTATTTT. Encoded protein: CASSPEGLVRDTQYF. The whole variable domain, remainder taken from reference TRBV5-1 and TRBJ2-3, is KAGVTQTPRYLIKTRGQQVTLSCSPISGHRSVSWYQQTPGQGLQFLFEYFSETQRNKGNFPGRFSGRQFSNSRSEMNVSTLELGDSALYLCASSPEGLVRDTQYFGPGTRLTVL.

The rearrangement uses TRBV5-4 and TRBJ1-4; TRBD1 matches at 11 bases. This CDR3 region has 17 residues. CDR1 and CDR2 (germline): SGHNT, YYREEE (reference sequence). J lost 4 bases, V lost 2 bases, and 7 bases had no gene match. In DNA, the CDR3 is TGTGCCAGCAGCTTAGGACAGGGGGCGTCGGGTAATGAAAAACTGTTTTTT. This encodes CASSLGQGASGNEKLFF.